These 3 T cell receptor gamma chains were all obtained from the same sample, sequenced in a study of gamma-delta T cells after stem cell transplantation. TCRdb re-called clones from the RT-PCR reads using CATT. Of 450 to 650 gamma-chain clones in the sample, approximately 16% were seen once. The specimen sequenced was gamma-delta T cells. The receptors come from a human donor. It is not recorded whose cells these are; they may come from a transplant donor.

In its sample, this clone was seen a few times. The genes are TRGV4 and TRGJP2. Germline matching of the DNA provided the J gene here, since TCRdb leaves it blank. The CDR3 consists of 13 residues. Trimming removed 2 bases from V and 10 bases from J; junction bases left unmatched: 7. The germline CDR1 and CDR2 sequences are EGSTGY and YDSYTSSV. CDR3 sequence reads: CATWDEWVWIKTF. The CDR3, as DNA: TGTGCCACCTGGGATGAATGGGTTTGGATCAAGACGTTT.

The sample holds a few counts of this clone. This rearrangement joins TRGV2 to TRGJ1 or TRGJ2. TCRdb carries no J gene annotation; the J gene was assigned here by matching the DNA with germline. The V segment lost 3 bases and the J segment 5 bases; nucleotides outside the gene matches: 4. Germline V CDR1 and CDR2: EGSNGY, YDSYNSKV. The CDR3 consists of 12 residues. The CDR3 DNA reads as TGTGCCACCTGGGACATTGATTATAAGAAACTCTTT. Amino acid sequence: CATWDIDYKKLF.

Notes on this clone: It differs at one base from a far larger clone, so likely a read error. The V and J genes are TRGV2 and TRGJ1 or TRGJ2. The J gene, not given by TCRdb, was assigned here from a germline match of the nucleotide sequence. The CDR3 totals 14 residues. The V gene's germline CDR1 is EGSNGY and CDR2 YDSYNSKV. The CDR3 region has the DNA TGCGCCACCTGGGACGGGCCGATGTATTATAAGAAACTCTTT. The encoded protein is CATWDGPMYYKKLF.